This is a list of T cell receptor beta chains from one sample in a study of blood T cell repertoires in COVID-19. Sequencing was performed with immunoSEQ multiplex PCR; in TCRdb, only in-frame clones are kept and a portion is missing. The sample records some 260,000 clones, 70% to 85% being singletons. The specimen sequenced was peripheral blood. The receptors were sampled from a woman in her thirties or forties with active or convalescent COVID-19. Each CDR3 is given with its conserved first and last residue. D genes are given only for firm matches. Part of the rows lack a size; the others show once, few, many or a class for expanded clones.

TRBD1 | - | TRBJ1-6 | TRBV2 | TGTGCCAGCTCCGGGACAGCAAGCTCCTATAATTCACCCCTCCACTTT | CASSGTASSYNSPLHF
TRBD1 | - | TRBJ1-2 | TRBV5-1 | TGCGCCAGCAGCTTGGAGGGGGGACAGGGAAGCGGCTACACCTTC | CASSLEGGQGSGYTF
TRBD2 | - | TRBJ2-7 | TRBV6-5 | TGTGCCAGCAGCACGACTAGCGATACGAACGAGCAGTACTTC | CASSTTSDTNEQYF
TRBD2 | - | TRBJ2-1 | TRBV25-1 | TGTGCCAGCACCCCTTGGACGGGGGGCTCCTACAATGAGCAGTTCTTC | CASTPWTGGSYNEQFF
- | - | TRBJ2-7 | TRBV19 | TGTGCCAGTAGTAGAAATAAAAGGGGCATTTACGAGCAGTACTTC | CASSRNKRGIYEQYF
- | - | TRBJ1-2 | TRBV19 | TGTGCCAGTAAGGACAGTAACTATGGCTACACCTTC | CASKDSNYGYTF
- | - | TRBJ2-1 | TRBV12-5 | TGTGCTAGTGGTACCTGGACAGCAAACAATGAGCAGTTCTTC | CASGTWTANNEQFF
TRBD2 | - | TRBJ2-3 | TRBV11-2 | TGTGCCAGCAGCTTAGATTTCAGCGGGGGGAACACAGATACGCAGTATTTT | CASSLDFSGGNTDTQYF
TRBD1 | - | TRBJ1-6 | TRBV28 | TGTGCCAGCAGTTCTCGGGACAGGGTCGGGTCACCCCTCCACTTT | CASSSRDRVGSPLHF
- | - | TRBJ1-1 | TRBV6-5 | TGTGCCAGCAGTTACCCCGGGAGCACTGAAGCTTTCTTT | CASSYPGSTEAFF
TRBD1 | - | TRBJ1-6 | TRBV5-1 | TGCGCCAGCAGTTTGGGACAGTCTGTGGGTTCACCCCTCCACTTT | CASSLGQSVGSPLHF
TRBD1 | - | TRBJ1-1 | TRBV28 | TGTGCCAGCAGTTGGTACAGGGGCACTGAAGCTTTCTTT | CASSWYRGTEAFF
- | - | TRBJ2-3 | TRBV6-4 | TGTGCCACCCGCAAGGAGCATGGGGCCGGAGATACGCAGTATTTT | CATRKEHGAGDTQYF
- | few | TRBJ1-2 | TRBV28 | TGTGCCAGCAGTTGGGGGGGTGAGTGGCCTTATGGCTACACCTTC | CASSWGGEWPYGYTF
TRBD1 | once | TRBJ2-6 | TRBV3-1/TRBV3-2 | TGTGCCAGCACCCCGACAGGGATTATCCAAGGGGCCAACGTCCTGACTTTC | CASTPTGIIQGANVLTF
- | few | TRBJ1-6 | TRBV28 | TGTGCCAGCAGTCCAATTATGCGGGGAGGGTTCGATAATTCACCCCTCCACTTT | CASSPIMRGGFDNSPLHF
TRBD1 | - | TRBJ1-2 | TRBV30 | TGTGCCTGGAACCCCGGGACAGGGGACTATGGCTACACCTTC | CAWNPGTGDYGYTF
- | - | TRBJ1-4 | TRBV28 | TGTGCCAGCAGTTTCCGACAGAGCCTGAATGAAAAACTGTTTTTT | CASSFRQSLNEKLFF
TRBD1 | - | TRBJ2-1 | TRBV10-2 | TGCGCCAGCAGTCCCCCGGGACAGGGGGGCAATGAGCAGTTCTTC | CASSPPGQGGNEQFF
TRBD2 | - | TRBJ2-5 | TRBV27 | TGTGCCAGCAGTTTAACCCCTTGGCTCGGGAGGGCGACCCAGTACTTC | CASSLTPWLGRATQYF
TRBD2 | - | TRBJ2-5 | TRBV2 | TGTGCCAGCAGCGACCTCGATAGCGGGGGTCAAGAGACCCAGTACTTC | CASSDLDSGGQETQYF
TRBD2 | - | TRBJ2-2 | TRBV5-5 | TGTGCCAGCAGCTTGGTCGGTAGCGGGGGGGCGAACACCGGGGAGCTGTTTTTT | CASSLVGSGGANTGELFF
- | - | TRBJ1-6 | TRBV5-6 | TGTGCCAGCAGCGAGCGGGACGGGATCAGCTCCTATAATTCACCCCTCCACTTT | CASSERDGISSYNSPLHF
- | few | TRBJ1-5 | TRBV5-1 | TGCGCCAGCAGCAGAACAGGGTTGAGCGATCAGCCCCAGCATTTT | CASSRTGLSDQPQHF
TRBD1 | - | TRBJ2-1 | TRBV6-1 | TGTGCCAGCAGTGAAGCGCTTGCGGGCAGGGGGAACTCCTACAGCAATGAGCAGTTCTTC | CASSEALAGRGNSYSNEQFF
TRBD1 | - | TRBJ2-5 | TRBV7-9 | TGTGCCAGCAGCGCGACGACAGGGATTGAGACCCAGTACTTC | CASSATTGIETQYF
TRBD1 | - | TRBJ1-5 | TRBV19 | TGTGCCAGTAGTACCTCCGGGACAGGGGCTCAGCCCCAGCATTTT | CASSTSGTGAQPQHF
TRBD1 | - | TRBJ1-5 | TRBV28 | TGTGCCAGCAGTTTCCCGGCAGGGGGCTGGGGCAATCAGCCCCAGCATTTT | CASSFPAGGWGNQPQHF
- | few | TRBJ2-2 | TRBV28 | TGTGCCAGCAGTTTATGGCGGGGCCCTGGAGCCGGGGAGCTGTTTTTT | CASSLWRGPGAGELFF
- | - | TRBJ1-4 | TRBV3-1/TRBV3-2 | TGTGCCAGCAGCCAGCAAGGGGCCCAGAAACTGTTTTTT | CASSQQGAQKLFF
TRBD2 | many | TRBJ2-2 | TRBV7-2 | TGTGCCAGCAGCTTAAGGCGGGGGGATGTATATTCCGGGGAGCTGTTTTTT | CASSLRRGDVYSGELFF
- | - | TRBJ1-6 | TRBV5-1 | TGCGCCAGCAGCCCCGCAAGCACAGGGAATTCACCCCTCCACTTT | CASSPASTGNSPLHF
TRBD2 | few | TRBJ2-1 | TRBV4-1 | TGCGCCAGCAGCCAAGTCTCGTTAGCGGGGGTTGAGAGTGAGCAGTTCTTC | CASSQVSLAGVESEQFF
- | - | TRBJ1-1 | TRBV7-8 | TGTGCCAGCAGCTTCGGTTCGGTGAGGAACACTGAAGCTTTCTTT | CASSFGSVRNTEAFF
- | - | TRBJ1-1 | TRBV30 | TGTGCCTGGAGCCCCCGGAGGGAAGCTTTCTTT | CAWSPRREAFF
- | - | TRBJ2-1 | TRBV6-1 | TGTGCCAGCAGTGACAGGATAGACAATGAGCAGTTCTTC | CASSDRIDNEQFF
TRBD1 | - | TRBJ1-5 | TRBV7-9 | TGTGCCAGCAGCTCGACAGGGATGGTGCAGCCCCAGCATTTT | CASSSTGMVQPQHF
- | few | TRBJ1-6 | TRBV30 | TGTGCCTGCACTTGGGCGGGGGGCGAATCACCCCTCCACTTT | CACTWAGGESPLHF
TRBD1 | - | TRBJ1-2 | TRBV6-1 | TGTGCCAGCAGTGATCCCAGGACAGGTGATGGCTACACCTTC | CASSDPRTGDGYTF
TRBD2 | - | TRBJ2-1 | TRBV10-1 | TGCGCCAGCAGTCGAAGTAGCGGGGCGATGGATGAGCAGTTCTTC | CASSRSSGAMDEQFF
- | few | TRBJ1-1 | TRBV28 | TGTGCCAGCAGTCGGGAGGGGGGAGGAACTGAAGCTTTCTTT | CASSREGGGTEAFF
- | - | TRBJ1-1 | TRBV4-2 | TGTGCCAGCAGCCAGGAGGCGACAGGATCGAACACTGAAGCTTTCTTT | CASSQEATGSNTEAFF
TRBD1 | many | TRBJ1-2 | TRBV3-1/TRBV3-2 | TGTGCCAGCAGCCCAGGGGGATCGAGTTATGGCTACACCTTC | CASSPGGSSYGYTF